This T cell receptor (beta chain) came from a study of T cell changes during pregnancy in multiple sclerosis. Sequenced by immunoSEQ multiplex PCR; TCRdb stores in-frame clones only, minus some. The sample lists roughly 40,000 clones; roughly 92% were seen once. Material: CD4+ T cells from peripheral blood mononuclear cells, obtained before pregnancy. This TCR derives from a female donor with multiple sclerosis, enrolled in a pregnancy study.

The CDR3 coding sequence is TGTGCCGGGTCGAACAGGGTTCCTATTTCCTACGAGCAGTACTTC. Residues: CAGSNRVPISYEQYF. The chain links TRBV6-4 to TRBJ2-7, with TRBD1 as a possible D gene (6 bases). Trimming shortened V by 11 bases and J by 1 base, and 21 bases separated the two germline ends. The CDR3 length is 15 residues. Germline CDR1 reads MRHNA; CDR2 reads SNTAGT.